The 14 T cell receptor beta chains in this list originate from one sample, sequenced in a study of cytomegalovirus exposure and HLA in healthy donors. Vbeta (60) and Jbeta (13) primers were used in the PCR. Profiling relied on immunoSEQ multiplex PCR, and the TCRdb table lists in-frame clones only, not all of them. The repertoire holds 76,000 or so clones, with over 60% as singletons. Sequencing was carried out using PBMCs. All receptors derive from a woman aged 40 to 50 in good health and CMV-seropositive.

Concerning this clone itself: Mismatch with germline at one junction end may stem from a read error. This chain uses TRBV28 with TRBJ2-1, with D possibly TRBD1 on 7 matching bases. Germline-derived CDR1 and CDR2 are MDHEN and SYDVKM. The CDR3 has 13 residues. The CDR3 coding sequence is TGTGCCAGCAGCGCTGAGCTAGCGAGGGGGCGGGTCTTC. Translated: CASSAELARGRVF.

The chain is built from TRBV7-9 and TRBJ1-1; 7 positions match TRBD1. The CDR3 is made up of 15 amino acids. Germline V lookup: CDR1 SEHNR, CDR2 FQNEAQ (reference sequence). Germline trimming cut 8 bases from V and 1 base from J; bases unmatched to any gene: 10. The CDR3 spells CASEVKGATNTEAFF. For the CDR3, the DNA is TGTGCCAGCGAAGTGAAGGGGGCTACGAACACTGAAGCTTTCTTT.

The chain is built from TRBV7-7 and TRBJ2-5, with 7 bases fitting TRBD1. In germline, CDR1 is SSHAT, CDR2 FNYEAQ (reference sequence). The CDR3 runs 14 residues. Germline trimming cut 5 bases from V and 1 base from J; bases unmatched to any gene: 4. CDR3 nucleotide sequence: TGTGCCAGCAGCCCGACAGGGTTCCAAGAGACCCAGTACTTC. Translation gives CASSPTGFQETQYF.

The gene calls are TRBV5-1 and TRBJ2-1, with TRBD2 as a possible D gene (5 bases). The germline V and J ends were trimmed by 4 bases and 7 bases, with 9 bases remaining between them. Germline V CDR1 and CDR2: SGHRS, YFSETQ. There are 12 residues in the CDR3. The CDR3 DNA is TGCGCCAGCAGCCTATCGGGGAATGAGCAGTTCTTC. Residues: CASSLSGNEQFF.

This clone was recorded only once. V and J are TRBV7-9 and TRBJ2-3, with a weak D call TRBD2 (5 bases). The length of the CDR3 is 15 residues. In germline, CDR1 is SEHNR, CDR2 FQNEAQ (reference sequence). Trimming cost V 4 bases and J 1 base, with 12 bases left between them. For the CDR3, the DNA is TGTGCCAGCAGCTCATTCCGGGGTGGCACAGATACGCAGTATTTT. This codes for CASSSFRGGTDTQYF. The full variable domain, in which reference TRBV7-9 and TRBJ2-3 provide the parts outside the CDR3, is DTGVSQNPRHKITKRGQNVTFRCDPISEHNRLYWYRQTLGQGPEFLTYFQNEAQLEKSRLLSDRFSAERPKGSFSTLEIQRTEQGDSAMYLCASSSFRGGTDTQYFGPGTRLTVL.

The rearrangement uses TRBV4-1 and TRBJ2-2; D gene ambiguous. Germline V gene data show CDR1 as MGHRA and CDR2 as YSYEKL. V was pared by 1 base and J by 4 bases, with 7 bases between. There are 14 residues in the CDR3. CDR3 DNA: TGCGCCAGCAGCCAAGTTCGGTCCACCGGGGAGCTGTTTTTT. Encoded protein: CASSQVRSTGELFF.

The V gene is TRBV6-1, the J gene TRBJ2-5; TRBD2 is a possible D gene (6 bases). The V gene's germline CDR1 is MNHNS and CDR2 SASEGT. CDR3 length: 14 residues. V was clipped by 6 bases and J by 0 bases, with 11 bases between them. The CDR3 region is CASRWTNDQETQYF. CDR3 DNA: TGTGCCAGCAGATGGACTAACGACCAAGAGACCCAGTACTTC.

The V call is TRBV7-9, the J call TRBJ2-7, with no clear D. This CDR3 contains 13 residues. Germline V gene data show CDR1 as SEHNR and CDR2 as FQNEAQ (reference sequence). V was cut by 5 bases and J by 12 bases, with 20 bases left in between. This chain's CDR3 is CASSPQGAMQRYF. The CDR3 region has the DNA TGTGCCAGCAGCCCTCAAGGAGCAATGCAGAGGTACTTC.

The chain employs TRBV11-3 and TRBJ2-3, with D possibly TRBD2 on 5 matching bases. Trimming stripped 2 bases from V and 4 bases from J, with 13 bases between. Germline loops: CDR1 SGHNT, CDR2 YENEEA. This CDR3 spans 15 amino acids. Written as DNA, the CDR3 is TGTGCCAGCAGCTTAAGTGGATTCGGGGCAGATACGCAGTATTTT. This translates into CASSLSGFGADTQYF. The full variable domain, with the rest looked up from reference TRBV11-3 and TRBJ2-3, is EAGVVQSPRYKIIEKKQPVAFWCNPISGHNTLYWYLQNLGQGPELLIRYENEEAVDDSQLPKDRFSAERLKGVDSTLKIQPAELGDSAVYLCASSLSGFGADTQYFGPGTRLTVL.

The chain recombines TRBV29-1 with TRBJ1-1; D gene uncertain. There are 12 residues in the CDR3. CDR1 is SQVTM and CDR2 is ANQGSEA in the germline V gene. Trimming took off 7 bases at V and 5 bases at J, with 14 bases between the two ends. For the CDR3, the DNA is TGCAGCGCCTACAGCGGGGTTACTGAAGCTTTCTTT. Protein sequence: CSAYSGVTEAFF.

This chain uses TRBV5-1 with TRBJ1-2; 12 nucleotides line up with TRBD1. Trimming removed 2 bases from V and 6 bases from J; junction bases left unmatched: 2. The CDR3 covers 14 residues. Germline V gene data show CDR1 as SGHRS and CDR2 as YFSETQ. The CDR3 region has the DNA TGCGCCAGCAGCTTAGGGACAGGGGGCGATGGCTACACCTTC. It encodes CASSLGTGGDGYTF.

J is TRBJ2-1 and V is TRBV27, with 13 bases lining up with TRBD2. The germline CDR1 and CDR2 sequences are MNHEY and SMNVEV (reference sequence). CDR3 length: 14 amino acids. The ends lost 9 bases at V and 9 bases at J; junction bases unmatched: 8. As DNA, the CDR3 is TGTGCCAGTCGACGGACTAGCGGGAGCATTGAGCAGTTCTTC. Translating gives CASRRTSGSIEQFF.

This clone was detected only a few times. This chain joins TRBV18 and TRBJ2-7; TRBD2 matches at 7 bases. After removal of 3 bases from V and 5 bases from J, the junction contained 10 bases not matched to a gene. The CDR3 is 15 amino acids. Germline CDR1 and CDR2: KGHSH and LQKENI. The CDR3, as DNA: TGTGCCAGCTCACCCCGGGGCGGGAGCGATAACGAGCAGTACTTC. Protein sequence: CASSPRGGSDNEQYF.

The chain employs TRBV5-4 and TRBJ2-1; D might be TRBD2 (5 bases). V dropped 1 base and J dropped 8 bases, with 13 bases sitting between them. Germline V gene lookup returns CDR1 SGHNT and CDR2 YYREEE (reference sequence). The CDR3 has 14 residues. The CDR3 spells CASSLLQEEDEQFF. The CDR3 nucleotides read TGTGCCAGCAGCTTGCTCCAGGAGGAGGATGAGCAGTTCTTC. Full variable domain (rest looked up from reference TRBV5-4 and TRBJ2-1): ETGVTQSPTHLIKTRGQQVTLRCSSQSGHNTVSWYQQALGQGPQFIFQYYREEENGRGNFPPRFSGLQFPNYSSELNVNALELDDSALYLCASSLLQEEDEQFFGPGTRLTVL.